These T cell receptor beta chains were read from a single sample in a study of beta chain features in type 1 diabetes. Produced via immunoSEQ multiplex PCR; TCRdb's table is partial and in-frame only. The table shows roughly 170,000 clones, with roughly an eighth occurring only once. Sequencing was performed on central memory CD4+ T cells from blood. The receptors originated from a woman between 18 and 30 years old in good health. Each CDR3 is given without its conserved first and last residue. The order of the fields is V gene, J gene, clone size, CDR3 protein. Size is omitted from some rows. Given values are once, few, many or a class for expanded clones.

TRBV30,TRBJ1-1,.,AWSDEGAGMNTEAF
TRBV14,TRBJ2-6,.,ASSPVGGLRSSGANVLT
TRBV19,TRBJ1-1,.,ASRVGDRNTEAF
TRBV27,TRBJ1-1,.,ASSLGTGGALNTEAF
TRBV27,TRBJ2-4,few,ASSLSGVAKNIQY
TRBV29-1,TRBJ2-1,.,SVWTSGRSYNEQF
TRBV28,TRBJ1-5,.,ASRLTGSGNQPQH
TRBV7-9,TRBJ1-4,few,ASSHHRGNEKLF
TRBV30,TRBJ1-2,many,AWSFGVLRGGVGYT
TRBV2,TRBJ1-5,once,ASSEQVHQPQH
TRBV12-2,TRBJ2-1,.,AIPGLATYNEQF
TRBV7-2,TRBJ1-5,few,AGGGRANNQPQH
TRBV5-1,TRBJ1-4,few,ASSLVRGNEKLF
TRBV7-9,TRBJ2-2,many,ASRVDIGELF